This entry concerns a single T cell receptor (beta chain). Its specificity is unknown. Germline loops: CDR1 MNHEY, CDR2 SVGEGT. The CDR3 spans 13 residues. Between the trimmed V and J ends, which lost 2 bases and 8 bases, there was a span of 10 bases. TCRdb keeps only in-frame clones here, not all; method: immunoSEQ multiplex PCR. The sample lists about 26,000 clones, more than 60% seen once, with 15% to 20% in the top ten. The record originates from a study of CD4 T cells in relation to SARS-CoV-2 and coronaviruses. Before the COVID-19 pandemic, during about 2011-2019, CD4+ T cells were taken from unexposed donors. Isolation of CD4+ T cells took place after about 10 days in culture. As cell numbers allowed, unexposed-donor CD4+ T cells faced SARS-CoV-2 S/N and four cold-coronavirus spikes.

The sequenced material came from CD4+ T cells from PBMCs, cultured in vitro. The TCR comes from a human donor in good health. The chain combines TRBV6-2 or TRBV6-3 with TRBJ2-1; possible D gene TRBD2, 6 bases. DNA for the CDR3: TGTGCCAGCAGTTACGGGCCGGGGGATGAGCAGTTCTTC. This translates into CASSYGPGDEQFF.